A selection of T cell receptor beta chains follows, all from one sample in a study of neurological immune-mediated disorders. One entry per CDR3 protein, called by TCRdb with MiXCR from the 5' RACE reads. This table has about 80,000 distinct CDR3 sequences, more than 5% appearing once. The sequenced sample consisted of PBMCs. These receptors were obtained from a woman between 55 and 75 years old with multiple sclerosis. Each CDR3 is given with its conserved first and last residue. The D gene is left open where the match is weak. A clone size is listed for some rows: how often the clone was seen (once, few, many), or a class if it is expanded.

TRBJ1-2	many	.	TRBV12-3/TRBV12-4	CASHPGSANYGYTF	TGTGCCAGCCACCCAGGGTCCGCTAACTATGGCTACACCTTC
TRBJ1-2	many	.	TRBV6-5	CASSYSTGGGYTF	TGTGCCAGCAGTTACTCGACAGGTGGGGGCTACACCTTC
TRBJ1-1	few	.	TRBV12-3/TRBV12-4	CASSAALRHTEAFF	TGTGCCAGCAGTGCGGCCCTGAGGCACACTGAAGCTTTCTTT
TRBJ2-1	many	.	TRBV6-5	CASSQGPLGDNEQFF	TGTGCCAGCAGTCAAGGGCCTCTAGGGGACAATGAGCAGTTCTTC
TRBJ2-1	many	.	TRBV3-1	CASSQDRWGAPYNEQFF	TGTGCCAGCAGCCAAGATAGGTGGGGGGCCCCCTACAATGAGCAGTTCTTC
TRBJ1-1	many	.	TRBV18	CASSPGRQNTEAFF	TGTGCCAGCTCACCAGGGCGGCAGAACACTGAAGCTTTCTTT
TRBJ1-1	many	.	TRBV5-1	CASSLEPAGSGEEAFF	TGCGCCAGCAGCTTGGAACCAGCCGGGTCCGGGGAGGAAGCTTTCTTT
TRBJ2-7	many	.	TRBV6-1	CASSETQGPYEQYF	TGTGCCAGCAGTGAAACCCAGGGGCCCTACGAGCAGTACTTC
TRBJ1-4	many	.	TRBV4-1	CASSQGSGTANEKLFF	TGCGCCAGCAGCCAAGGATCCGGGACCGCCAATGAAAAACTGTTTTTT
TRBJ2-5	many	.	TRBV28	CASSTGLKETQYF	TGTGCCAGCAGCACGGGACTGAAAGAGACCCAGTACTTC
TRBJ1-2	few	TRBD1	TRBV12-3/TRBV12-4	CASSLVAGQGAYGYTF	TGTGCCAGCAGTTTAGTTGCTGGACAGGGGGCTTATGGCTACACCTTC
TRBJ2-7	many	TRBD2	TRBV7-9	CASSPGLAGTAYEQYF	TGTGCCAGCAGCCCGGGACTAGCGGGGACCGCCTACGAGCAGTACTTC
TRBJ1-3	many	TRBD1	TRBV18	CASSPDRGPGNTIYF	TGTGCCAGCTCACCTGACAGGGGGCCTGGAAACACCATATATTTT
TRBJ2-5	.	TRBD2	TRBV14	CASSRTTWTSGIQETQYF	TGTGCCAGCAGCCGAACCACCTGGACTAGCGGAATTCAAGAGACCCAGTACTTC
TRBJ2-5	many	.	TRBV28	CASSPRDGQETQYF	TGTGCCAGCAGTCCCCGGGACGGCCAAGAGACCCAGTACTTC
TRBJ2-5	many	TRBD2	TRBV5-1	CASSPGGRLETQYF	TGCGCCAGCAGCCCCGGGGGGAGGCTGGAGACCCAGTACTTC
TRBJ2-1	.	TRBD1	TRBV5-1	CASSPRQGGNEQFF	TGCGCCAGCAGCCCGAGACAGGGTGGCAATGAGCAGTTCTTT
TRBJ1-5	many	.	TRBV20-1	CSARPGGGGHQPQHF	TGCAGTGCTAGACCGGGGGGGGGCGGACATCAGCCCCAGCATTTT
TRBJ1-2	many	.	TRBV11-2	CASSLGGANVRDF	TGTGCCAGCAGCTTAGGGGGCGCCAACGTTCGAGACTTC
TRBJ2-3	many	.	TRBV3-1	CASSQDGDLTDTQYF	TGTGCCAGCAGCCAAGACGGGGACCTCACAGATACGCAGTATTTT
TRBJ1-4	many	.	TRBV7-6	CASSLAPTRDEKLFF	TGTGCCAGCAGCTTAGCTCCGACTAGGGATGAAAAACTGTTTTTT
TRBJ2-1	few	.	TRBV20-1	CSARPLTSYNEQFF	TGCAGTGCTAGACCGCTTACCTCCTACAATGAGCAGTTCTTC
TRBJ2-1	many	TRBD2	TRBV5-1	CASSLVAGGENEQFF	TGCGCCAGCAGCTTGGTAGCGGGGGGAGAGAATGAGCAGTTCTTC
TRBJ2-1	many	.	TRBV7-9	CASSHQVQTYNEQFF	TGTGCCAGCAGTCATCAGGTCCAGACCTACAATGAGCAGTTCTTC
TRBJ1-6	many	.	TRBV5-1	CASSLEFGASRAPLHF	TGCGCCAGCAGCTTGGAATTCGGGGCATCGCGGGCACCCCTCCACTTT
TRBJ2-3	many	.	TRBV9	CASSVYQGSDTQYF	TGTGCCAGCAGCGTATATCAGGGATCAGATACGCAGTATTTT
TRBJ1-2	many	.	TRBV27	CASSFLDSFNYGYTF	TGTGCCAGCAGTTTCTTGGACAGCTTTAACTATGGCTACACCTTC
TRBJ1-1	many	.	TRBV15	CATSGTHTEAFF	TGTGCCACCTCCGGGACACACACTGAAGCTTTCTTT
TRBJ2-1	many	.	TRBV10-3	CAISERNTDWDEQFF	TGTGCCATCAGTGAGAGGAACACGGATTGGGATGAGCAGTTCTTC
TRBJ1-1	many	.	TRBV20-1	CSAEGGGTEAFF	TGCAGTGCCGAGGGGGGAGGCACTGAAGCTTTCTTT
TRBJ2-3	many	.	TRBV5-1	CASSPRLFTDTQYF	TGCGCCAGCAGCCCGAGACTGTTCACAGATACGCAGTATTTT
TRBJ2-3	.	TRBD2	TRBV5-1	CASSLGLGGTDTQYF	TGCGCCAGCAGCTTGGGACTCGGGGGGACAGATACGCAGTATTTT
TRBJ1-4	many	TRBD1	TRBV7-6	CASSTGTGHEKLFF	TGTGCCAGCAGCACCGGGACAGGGCACGAAAAACTGTTTTTT
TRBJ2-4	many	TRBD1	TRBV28	CASSSGTGGLIAKNIQYF	TGTGCCAGCAGTTCCGGGACAGGGGGACTTATAGCCAAAAACATTCAGTACTTC
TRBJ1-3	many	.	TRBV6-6	CASSYSQGSGNTIYF	TGTGCCAGCAGTTACTCACAGGGCTCTGGAAACACCATATATTTT
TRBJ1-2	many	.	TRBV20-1	CSARSESYYGYTF	TGCAGTGCTAGGTCGGAATCATACTATGGCTACACCTTC
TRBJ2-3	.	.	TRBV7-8	CASSSSGEDTQYF	TGTGCCAGCAGCTCATCCGGGGAAGATACGCAGTATTTT
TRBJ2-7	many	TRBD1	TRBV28	CASSLATGFSYEQYF	TGTGCCAGCAGTTTAGCGACAGGGTTCTCCTACGAGCAGTACTTC
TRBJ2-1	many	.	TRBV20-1	CSARDSGLHEQFF	TGCAGTGCTAGAGATTCGGGGCTCCATGAGCAGTTCTTC
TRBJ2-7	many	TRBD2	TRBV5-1	CASSSHQLAGKLYEQYF	TGCGCCAGCAGCTCTCACCAACTAGCGGGGAAGTTGTACGAGCAGTACTTC
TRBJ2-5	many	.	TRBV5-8	CASPGAKRETQYF	TGTGCCAGCCCTGGGGCGAAAAGGGAGACCCAGTACTTC
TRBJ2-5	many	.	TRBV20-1	CSARISTAQETQYF	TGCAGTGCTAGAATTTCTACAGCGCAAGAGACCCAGTACTTC
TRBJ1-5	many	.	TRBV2	CASSELQDQPQHF	TGTGCCAGCAGTGAATTGCAGGATCAGCCCCAGCATTTT
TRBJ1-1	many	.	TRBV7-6	CASSLGPNEAFF	TGTGCCAGCAGCCTAGGACCAAATGAAGCTTTCTTT
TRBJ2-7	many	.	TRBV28	CASRTPPGSGSYEQYF	TGTGCCAGCAGAACCCCGCCTGGGAGCGGCTCCTACGAGCAGTACTTC
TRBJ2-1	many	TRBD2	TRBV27	CASSLGGLGGNEQFF	TGTGCCAGCAGTTTAGGGGGACTAGGGGGCAATGAGCAGTTCTTC